This TCR beta chain was obtained from a study of T cells in tuberculosis. On the study more broadly: CD1B tetramers identified T cells specific for mycobacterial lipid GMM.

Repertoires were generated with immunoSEQ multiplex PCR, while TCRdb's copy carries only in-frame clones and drops some. Found here are around 38,000 clones, 93% of them singletons; the top ten hold about 6.7%. Tuberculin skin test and IGRA determined adolescents' latent tuberculosis status at entry. Each clinical donor contributed on average approximately 99,000 T cells from unsorted cryopreserved PBMC. General study results and limits: Active tuberculosis cases were adults; controls were adolescents.

There are a few counts of this clone. The antigen is not known. CDR3 size: 12 residues. Germline V gene data show CDR1 as WSHSY and CDR2 as SAAADI. J gave up 4 bases and V 6 bases, and 3 bases lay outside the gene matches. This clonotype was obtained from a donor between 5 and 29 years old with latent tuberculosis or without tuberculosis infection. The sequencing input was PBMCs. The rearrangement uses TRBV10-2 and TRBJ2-7, with 7 bases that match TRBD1. CDR3 loop: CASRDREYEQYF. The DNA for the CDR3 is TGCGCCAGCAGAGACAGGGAGTACGAGCAGTACTTC.